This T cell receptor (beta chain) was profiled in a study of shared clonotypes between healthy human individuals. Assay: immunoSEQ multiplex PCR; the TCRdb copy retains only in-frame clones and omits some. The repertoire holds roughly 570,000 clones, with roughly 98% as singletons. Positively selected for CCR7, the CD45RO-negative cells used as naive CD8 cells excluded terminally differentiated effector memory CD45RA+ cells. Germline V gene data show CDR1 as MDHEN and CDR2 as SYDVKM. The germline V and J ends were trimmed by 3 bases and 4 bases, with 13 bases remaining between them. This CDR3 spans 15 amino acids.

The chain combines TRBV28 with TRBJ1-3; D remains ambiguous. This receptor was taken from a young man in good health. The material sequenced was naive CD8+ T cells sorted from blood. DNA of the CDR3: TGTGCCAGCAGTTTCGAGAAGACACTGGGAAACACCATATATTTT. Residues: CASSFEKTLGNTIYF.